This T cell receptor (beta chain) appears in the sequencing data of a study of identical twins. This clonotype has just a few counts. Via MiXCR, TCRdb re-called the 5' RACE reads, giving one row per CDR3 protein. The sample yields 600,000 to 850,000 distinct CDR3 sequences, approximately 18% seen once. The V gene end was trimmed by 3 bases and the J gene end by 0 bases; junction bases not matched to a gene: 5. The CDR3 loop spans 17 amino acids. Germline V lookup: CDR1 SGHTA, CDR2 FQGNSA. These data also featured in a second study, about T cells expressing NK-cell markers.

The TCR comes from a woman younger than 35 in good health. The chain joins TRBV7-2 to TRBJ2-7; 13 bases are shared with TRBD2. The sequencing input was PBMCs. DNA of the CDR3: TGTGCCAGCAGCTTCGGGACTAGCGGGATTTTCTCCTACGAGCAGTACTTC. Translation: CASSFGTSGIFSYEQYF.